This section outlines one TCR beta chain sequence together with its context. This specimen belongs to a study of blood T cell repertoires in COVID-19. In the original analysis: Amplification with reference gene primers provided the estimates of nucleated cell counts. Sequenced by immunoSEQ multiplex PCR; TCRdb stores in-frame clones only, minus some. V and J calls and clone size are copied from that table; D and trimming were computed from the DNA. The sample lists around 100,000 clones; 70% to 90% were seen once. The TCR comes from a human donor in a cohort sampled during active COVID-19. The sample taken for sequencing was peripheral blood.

CDR3 DNA: TGTGCCAGCAGCACAGGGGGGGCCCCCTCCTATGGCTACACCTTC. Its protein product is CASSTGGAPSYGYTF. The genes are TRBV28 and TRBJ1-2, with 8 bases aligning to TRBD1. V was pared by 6 bases and J by 4 bases, with 10 bases of the junction left unmatched. Per germline, CDR1 MDHEN and CDR2 SYDVKM. The CDR3 has 15 residues.